This T cell receptor beta chain was sequenced in a study of human T cells and chemical hapten exposure. Time point reported: patch test 1, 2 weeks after DPC sensitization. Treatment given: therapeutic diphenylcyclopropenone sensitization with weekly scalp DPC. Trimming stripped 4 bases from V and 4 bases from J, with 7 bases between. The germline CDR1 and CDR2 sequences are SQVTM and ANQGSEA. The CDR3 contains 11 residues. In TCRdb, the RACE reads were re-called with MiXCR into one record per CDR3 protein. Among around 75,000 distinct CDR3 sequences listed, 12% were seen once. This specimen was whole blood, taken in connection with sensitization to the hapten diphenylcyclopropenone (DPC). The chain recombines TRBV29-1 with TRBJ1-1; D not certain. The sequence was collected from a woman aged 60-75 years with alopecia areata. Some clones in this sample may be carry-over from other donors' samples. The CDR3 region is CSVVRVTEAFF. The DNA of the CDR3 is TGCAGCGTTGTGAGGGTCACTGAAGCTTTCTTT.